Each of the 20 T cell receptor beta chains below was sequenced from the same sample in a study of cytomegalovirus exposure and HLA in healthy donors. PCR involved 60 Vbeta and 13 Jbeta primers. Sequencing used immunoSEQ multiplex PCR; TCRdb keeps in-frame clones, though not all of them. This table holds 180,000 or so clones, more than 60% found once. What was sequenced was PBMCs. The receptors derive from a woman in her sixties or seventies in good health and CMV-seropositive.

The V gene is TRBV29-1, the J gene TRBJ1-5; possibly TRBD1 for D (5 bases). Trimming cost V 6 bases and J 5 bases, with 14 bases left between them. CDR1 and CDR2 from the germline V gene are SQVTM and ANQGSEA. The CDR3 extends over 13 amino acids. The CDR3 here is CSVTVGRDQPQHF. In DNA, the CDR3 is TGCAGCGTGACAGTCGGTCGGGATCAGCCCCAGCATTTT.

The chain has TRBV6-5 and TRBJ1-1; no reliable D call. V lost 0 bases, J lost 2 bases, and 4 bases lay in between. This CDR3 contains 13 residues. The germline CDR1 and CDR2 sequences are MNHEY and SVGAGI. The CDR3 nucleotides are TGTGCCAGCAGTTACTCCCTTAACACTGAAGCTTTCTTT. Residues: CASSYSLNTEAFF.

V is TRBV6-1 and J is TRBJ1-1, with D perhaps TRBD1 (6 bases). CDR1 and CDR2 from the germline V gene are MNHNS and SASEGT. V gave up 7 bases and J gave up 1 base, with 10 bases separating them. The CDR3 length is 13 residues. The CDR3 reads CASTVQGNTEAFF. The CDR3 region has the DNA TGTGCCAGCACCGTACAGGGGAACACTGAAGCTTTCTTT.

This chain uses TRBV7-9 with TRBJ2-7; TRBD2 aligns across 7 bases. After removal of 1 base from V and 4 bases from J, the junction contained 4 bases not matched to a gene. CDR1 is SEHNR and CDR2 is FQNEAQ in the germline V gene (reference sequence). This CDR3 region has 14 residues. The chain's CDR3 is CASSLGGTIYEQYF. In nucleotides, the CDR3 is TGTGCCAGCAGCTTAGGTGGGACTATATACGAGCAGTACTTC.

The V and J genes are TRBV28 and TRBJ1-2; D gene uncertain. In germline, CDR1 is MDHEN, CDR2 SYDVKM. This CDR3 has 15 amino acids. Trimming left V 4 bases short and J 0 bases short, with 12 bases between. The CDR3 loop is CASSSPRGANYGYTF. Here the CDR3 DNA reads TGTGCCAGCAGTTCCCCGCGGGGTGCTAACTATGGCTACACCTTC.

This clone showed up just a few times. V gene TRBV9 combines with J gene TRBJ2-1; 9 bases are a match to TRBD2. The CDR3 runs 13 residues. Unmatched junction bases numbered 2, after V lost 0 bases and J lost 10 bases. Germline CDR1 is SGDLS and CDR2 is YYNGEE. In DNA form, the CDR3 reads TGTGCCAGCAGCGTAGTAGCGGGAGCCGAGCAGTTCTTC. This translates into CASSVVAGAEQFF.

V is TRBV28 and J is TRBJ1-4, with no clear D. CDR3 size: 14 residues. V gave up 6 bases and J gave up 0 bases, with 8 bases separating them. The V gene's germline CDR1 is MDHEN and CDR2 SYDVKM. CDR3 loop: CASRTQSTNEKLFF. CDR3 nucleotide sequence: TGTGCCAGCAGGACACAGTCAACTAATGAAAAACTGTTTTTT. Drawing the rest from reference TRBV28 and TRBJ1-4, the complete variable domain is DVKVTQSSRYLVKRTGEKVFLECVQDMDHENMFWYRQDPGLGLRLIYFSYDVKMKEKGDIPEGYSVSREKKERFSLILESASTNQTSMYLCASRTQSTNEKLFFGSGTQLSVL.

This clone has just one count. J is TRBJ2-7 and V is TRBV2; 9 bases align to TRBD1. The V gene end was trimmed by 4 bases and the J gene end by 6 bases; junction bases not matched to a gene: 7. Germline V gene sequence: CDR1 SNHLY, CDR2 FYNNEI. The CDR3 totals 14 residues. The CDR3 DNA is TGTGCCAGCAGTGTGGGGGGACAGGGTAGCGAGCAGTACTTC. This encodes CASSVGGQGSEQYF.

As concerns this clone: The junction departs from the called germline gene at one end, perhaps through a read error. The chain is built from TRBV7-9 and TRBJ2-7; D possibly corresponds to TRBD2 (5 bases). Germline CDR1 and CDR2: SEHNR and FQNEAQ (reference sequence). The CDR3 totals 16 residues. The DNA of the CDR3 is TGTTCCAGCAGCTCCCCCGGTGGACGAGGACTGTTTGTGCAGTACTTC. Protein: CSSSSPGGRGLFVQYF.

This clone was seen a handful of times. CDR3 residues: CATSGGGYSYEQYF. DNA for the CDR3: TGTGCCACCTCAGGCGGCGGGTACTCCTACGAGCAGTACTTC. The rearrangement links TRBV15 to TRBJ2-7, with D maybe TRBD2 (5 bases). V lost 8 bases, J lost 0 bases, and 14 bases lay in between. This CDR3 is 14 amino acids long. Per germline, CDR1 LNHNV and CDR2 YYDKDF (reference sequence).

The genes are TRBV2 and TRBJ2-1, with 10 bases matching TRBD2. V shed 9 bases, J shed 4 bases, and the junction held 6 bases outside the gene matches. Germline values: CDR1 SNHLY, CDR2 FYNNEI. The CDR3 has 14 residues. The CDR3: CASRLAGAYNEQFF. CDR3 sequence (DNA): TGTGCCAGTCGTCTAGCGGGAGCGTACAATGAGCAGTTCTTC.

This chain connects TRBV5-1 to TRBJ2-1; tentative D call: TRBD2 (5 bases). Germline assignment: CDR1 SGHRS and CDR2 YFSETQ. CDR3 length: 15 residues. The ends were cut back, 1 base at V and 1 base at J, with 9 bases in the middle. The CDR3 DNA reads TGCGCCAGCAGCTTGCTGGGAGTTTCCTACAATGAGCAGTTCTTC. Translating gives CASSLLGVSYNEQFF. Full variable domain (outside the CDR3, taken from reference TRBV5-1 and TRBJ2-1): KAGVTQTPRYLIKTRGQQVTLSCSPISGHRSVSWYQQTPGQGLQFLFEYFSETQRNKGNFPGRFSGRQFSNSRSEMNVSTLELGDSALYLCASSLLGVSYNEQFFGPGTRLTVL.

This rearrangement joins TRBV6-1 to TRBJ2-7; TRBD2 aligns across 9 bases. The CDR3 runs to 14 residues. Germline-derived CDR1 and CDR2 are MNHNS and SASEGT. After removal of 6 bases from V and 3 bases from J, the junction contained 6 bases not matched to a gene. CDR3 bases: TGTGCCAGCAGGGCGAGCGGGAGGAGCTACGAGCAGTACTTC. This codes for CASRASGRSYEQYF.

The J gene is TRBJ2-2, the V gene TRBV19, with D possibly TRBD2 on 5 matching bases. The V gene's germline CDR1 is LNHDA and CDR2 SQIVND (reference sequence). V was pared by 3 bases and J by 0 bases, with 8 bases between. The CDR3 is 15 amino acids. The CDR3 DNA reads TGTGCCAGTAGTATTGTTAGCGCGAACACCGGGGAGCTGTTTTTT. Amino acid sequence: CASSIVSANTGELFF.

A remark on this clone: The same CDR3 also results from other DNA sequences found in this sample. V gene TRBV18 combines with J gene TRBJ1-1; D call uncertain. Trimming cost V 0 bases and J 1 base, with 6 bases left between them. Germline CDR1 and CDR2: KGHSH and LQKENI. The CDR3 runs to 14 residues. The CDR3 sequence: CASSPPSGNTEAFF. CDR3 coding DNA: TGTGCCAGCTCACCACCGTCAGGGAACACTGAAGCTTTCTTT.

The V and J genes are TRBV6-5 and TRBJ1-2; TRBD1 might be the D (6 bases). V gave up 6 bases and J gave up 7 bases, with 18 bases separating them. CDR1 MNHEY and CDR2 SVGAGI come from the germline V gene. The CDR3 runs to 14 residues. The CDR3 sequence: CASRGNRAGVGYTF. CDR3 DNA sequence: TGTGCCAGCAGGGGAAACAGGGCTGGGGTTGGCTACACCTTC.

The chain employs TRBV27 and TRBJ2-3; 9 bases map to TRBD1. The CDR3 loop spans 15 amino acids. V dropped 3 bases and J dropped 7; count of bases not matched to a gene: 8. The germline V gene encodes CDR1 MNHEY and CDR2 SMNVEV (reference sequence). CDR3 region: CASSFEDRGRNTQYF. DNA for the CDR3: TGTGCCAGCAGTTTTGAGGACAGGGGACGAAATACGCAGTATTTT.

The count of this clone is one. V is TRBV19 and J is TRBJ2-7; possible D gene TRBD1, 6 bases. With 6 bases removed from V and 4 bases from J, the gap between germline ends came to 16 bases. The CDR3 loop spans 14 amino acids. Germline V lookup: CDR1 LNHDA, CDR2 SQIVND (reference sequence). As DNA, the CDR3 is TGTGCCAGTAGACAGGGCCCCAGCGAATACGAGCAGTACTTC. Its translation is CASRQGPSEYEQYF.

The gene calls are TRBV7-3 and TRBJ2-2, with TRBD1 as a possible D gene (5 bases). CDR1 and CDR2 from the germline V gene are SGHTA and FQGTGA. V was clipped by 5 bases and J by 4 bases, with 14 bases between them. The CDR3 has 15 residues. CDR3 amino acids: CASSRSGSATGELFF. The CDR3 DNA follows: TGTGCCAGCAGCCGTTCAGGGTCAGCCACCGGGGAGCTGTTTTTT.

CDR3 bases: TGTGCCAGCAGTGAGTGGACAGGGGGCGGCTACACCTTC. It codes for CASSEWTGGGYTF. The genes are TRBV6-1 and TRBJ1-2, with 11 nucleotides matching TRBD1. Germline V gene lookup returns CDR1 MNHNS and CDR2 SASEGT. The CDR3 has 13 residues. V lost 3 bases to trimming and J lost 8 bases; unmatched junction nucleotides: 2.